This record covers a single T cell receptor (beta chain). The data originate from a study of control samples from healthy donors and cancer patients. Here immunoSEQ multiplex PCR was the method, and the copy in TCRdb shows in-frame clones only, minus some. The sample comprises 110,000 or so clones, around nine tenths of which are singletons, and about an eighth rests with the top ten. Sequencing input: blood. This TCR derives from a man aged 25-45 years in good health.

Here the CDR3 reads CSVEETEYTEAFF. The DNA for the CDR3 is TGCAGCGTTGAAGAAACCGAGTACACTGAAGCTTTCTTT. The rearrangement links TRBV29-1 to TRBJ1-1; the D is unclear. Per the germline V gene, CDR1 is SQVTM and CDR2 is ANQGSEA. The length of the CDR3 is 13 residues. Trimming stripped 0 bases from V and 3 bases from J, with 8 bases between.